This T cell receptor (beta chain) is from a study of blood T cell repertoires in COVID-19. The germline V gene encodes CDR1 MNHNS and CDR2 SASEGT. Trimming left V 4 bases short and J 1 base short, with 16 bases between. There are 17 residues in the CDR3. Libraries were prepared by immunoSEQ multiplex PCR; TCRdb keeps only in-frame clonotypes and omits some of them. The sample lists fewer than 30,000 clones; 91% were seen once. This receptor was taken from a human donor with active COVID-19. The donor label of this sample is uncertain. Sequencing was performed on peripheral blood. The gene calls are TRBV6-1 and TRBJ2-2; D is perhaps TRBD2 (7 bases). The CDR3 DNA sequence: TGTGCCAGCAGTGCCCCGACGGGGGGCGTGAACACCGGGGAGCTGTTTTTT. Amino acid sequence: CASSAPTGGVNTGELFF.